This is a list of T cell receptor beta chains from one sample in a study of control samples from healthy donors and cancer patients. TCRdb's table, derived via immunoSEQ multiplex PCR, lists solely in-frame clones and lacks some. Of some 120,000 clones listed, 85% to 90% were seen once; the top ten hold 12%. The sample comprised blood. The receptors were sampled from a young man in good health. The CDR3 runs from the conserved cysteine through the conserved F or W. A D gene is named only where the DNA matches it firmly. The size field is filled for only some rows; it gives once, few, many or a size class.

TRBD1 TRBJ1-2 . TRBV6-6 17 CASSRNLRTGISGGYTF TGTGCCAGCAGTCGAAACCTCCGGACAGGAATCTCGGGGGGCTACACCTTC
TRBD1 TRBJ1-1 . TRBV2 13 CASSDRGFPEAFF TGTGCCAGCAGTGACAGGGGGTTCCCTGAAGCTTTCTTT
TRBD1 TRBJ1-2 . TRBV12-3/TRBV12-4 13 CASRLTGPYGYTF TGTGCCAGCAGACTGACAGGGCCCTATGGCTACACCTTC
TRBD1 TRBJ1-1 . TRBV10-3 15 CAISDPQGANTEAFF TGTGCCATCAGTGACCCCCAGGGGGCAAACACTGAAGCTTTCTTT
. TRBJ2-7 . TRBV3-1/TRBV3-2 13 CASSHGESYEQYF TGTGCCAGCAGCCACGGGGAATCCTACGAGCAGTACTTC
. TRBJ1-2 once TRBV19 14 CASSMGSTSYGYTF TGTGCCAGTAGTATGGGCAGTACCTCCTATGGCTACACCTTC
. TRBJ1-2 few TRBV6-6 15 CASSYMGRGNYGYTF TGTGCCAGCAGCTACATGGGACGCGGGAACTATGGCTACACCTTC
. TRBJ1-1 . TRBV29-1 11 CSVDVQGRAFF TGCAGCGTTGACGTCCAGGGGCGAGCTTTCTTT
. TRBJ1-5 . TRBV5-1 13 CASSLDSNQPQHF TGCGCCAGCAGCTTGGATAGCAATCAGCCCCAGCATTTT
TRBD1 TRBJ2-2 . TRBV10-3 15 CAISETGTGAGELFF TGTGCCATCAGTGAGACAGGGACAGGGGCCGGGGAGCTGTTTTTT
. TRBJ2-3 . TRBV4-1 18 CASSHYIAGGRSTDTQYF TGCGCCAGCAGCCATTACATCGCAGGGGGGAGAAGCACAGATACGCAGTATTTT
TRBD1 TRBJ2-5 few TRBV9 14 CASSVDQGAETQYF TGTGCCAGCAGCGTAGACCAGGGGGCAGAGACCCAGTACTTC
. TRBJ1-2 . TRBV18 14 CASSPRRELYGYTF TGTGCCAGCTCACCACGGAGGGAGCTCTATGGCTACACCTTC
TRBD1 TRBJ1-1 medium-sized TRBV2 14 CASSVQGGTTEAFF TGTGCCAGCAGTGTCCAGGGGGGGACCACTGAAGCTTTCTTT
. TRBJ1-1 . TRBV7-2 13 CASSPFPSLEAFF TGTGCCAGCAGCCCTTTCCCGTCTCTTGAAGCTTTCTTT
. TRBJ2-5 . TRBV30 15 CAWRVRRRLQETQYF TGTGCCTGGAGAGTCCGGAGACGGCTTCAAGAGACCCAGTACTTC
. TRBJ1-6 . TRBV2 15 CASRKGGGGRGPLHF TGTGCCAGCAGGAAAGGCGGAGGCGGGCGGGGACCCCTCCACTTT
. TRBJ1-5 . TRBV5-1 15 CASSPGGGSNQPQHF TGCGCCAGCAGCCCCGGAGGGGGATCCAATCAGCCCCAGCATTTT
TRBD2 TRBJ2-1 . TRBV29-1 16 CSVEAGGPYGYNEQFF TGCAGCGTTGAAGCGGGGGGGCCTTACGGCTACAATGAGCAGTTCTTC
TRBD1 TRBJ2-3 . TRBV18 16 CASSPYTGGNSDTQYF TGTGCCAGCTCACCCTATACAGGGGGTAACTCCGATACGCAGTATTTT
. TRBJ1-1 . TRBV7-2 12 CASSLGQSEAFF TGTGCCAGCAGCCTCGGACAGAGTGAAGCTTTCTTT
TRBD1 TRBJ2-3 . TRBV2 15 CASSGQGAPTDTQYF TGTGCCAGCAGTGGACAGGGGGCCCCCACAGATACGCAGTATTTT
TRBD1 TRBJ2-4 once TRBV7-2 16 CASSPRDRGNKNIQYF TGTGCCAGCAGCCCCCGGGACAGGGGGAACAAAAACATTCAGTACTTC
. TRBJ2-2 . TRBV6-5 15 CASRTGTVSRGELFF TGTGCCAGCAGAACCGGGACCGTTAGTAGGGGGGAGCTGTTTTTT
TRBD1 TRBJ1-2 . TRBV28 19 CASSSTTNRPGQGEYGYTF TGTGCCAGCAGTTCTACTACCAACCGACCGGGACAGGGGGAATATGGCTACACCTTC
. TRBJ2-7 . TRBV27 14 CASSLGGISYEQYF TGTGCCAGCAGTTTAGGAGGAATATCCTACGAGCAGTACTTC
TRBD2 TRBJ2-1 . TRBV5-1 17 CASSLTQPGLAGVEQFF TGCGCCAGCAGCTTGACGCAACCGGGACTAGCGGGGGTTGAGCAGTTCTTC
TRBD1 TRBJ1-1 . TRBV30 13 CAWGAGGSTEAFF TGTGCCTGGGGCGCAGGGGGTTCCACTGAAGCTTTCTTT
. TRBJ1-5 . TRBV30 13 CAWSRGLSQPQHF TGTGCCTGGAGTAGGGGTTTATCTCAGCCCCAGCATTTT
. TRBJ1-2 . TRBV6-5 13 CASSPGDLYGYTF TGTGCCAGCAGTCCGGGTGACCTTTATGGCTACACCTTC
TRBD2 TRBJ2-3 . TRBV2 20 CASSLRLAGGNYDSTDTQYF TGTGCCAGCAGTCTTCGACTAGCGGGGGGGAACTACGATAGCACAGATACGCAGTATTTT
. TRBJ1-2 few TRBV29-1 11 CSVAQEDGYTF TGCAGCGTTGCCCAGGAGGATGGCTACACCTTC
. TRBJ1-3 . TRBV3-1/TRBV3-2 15 CASSQGVASGNTIYF TGTGCCAGCAGCCAGGGGGTCGCCTCTGGAAACACCATATATTTT
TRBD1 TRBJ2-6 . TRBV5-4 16 CASGIQGAWGANVLTF TGTGCCAGCGGCATACAGGGGGCTTGGGGGGCCAACGTCCTGACTTTC
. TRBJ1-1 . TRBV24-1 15 CATSDSGTAGTEAFF TGTGCCACCAGTGACTCGGGGACGGCTGGCACTGAAGCTTTCTTT
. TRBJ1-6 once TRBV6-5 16 CASSYSFGTPNSPLHF TGTGCCAGCAGTTACTCGTTCGGGACTCCTAATTCACCCCTCCACTTT
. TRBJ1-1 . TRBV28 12 CASSSGLTEAFF TGTGCCAGCAGTTCAGGGCTAACTGAAGCTTTCTTT
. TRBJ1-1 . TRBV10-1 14 CASSQGIRGTEAFF TGCGCCAGCAGCCAGGGAATCCGGGGGACTGAAGCTTTCTTT
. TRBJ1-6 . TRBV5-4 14 CASSLGQVNSPLHF TGTGCCAGCAGCTTGGGTCAGGTTAATTCACCCCTCCACTTT
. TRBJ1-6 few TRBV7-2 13 CASSQVGVSPLHF TGTGCCAGCAGCCAGGTGGGAGTTTCACCCCTCCACTTT
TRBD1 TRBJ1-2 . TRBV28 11 CASGTGYGYTF TGTGCCAGCGGGACAGGCTATGGCTACACCTTC
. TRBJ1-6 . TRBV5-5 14 CASSSDGTHSPLHF TGTGCCAGCAGCTCAGACGGAACCCATTCACCCCTCCACTTT
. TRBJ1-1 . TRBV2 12 CATNEQGVEAFF TGTGCCACCAATGAACAGGGAGTTGAAGCTTTCTTT
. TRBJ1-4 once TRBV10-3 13 CAISSGQNEKLFF TGTGCCATCAGTTCAGGGCAGAATGAAAAACTGTTTTTT
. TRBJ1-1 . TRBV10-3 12 CAISDRPTEAFF TGTGCCATCAGTGACAGACCCACTGAAGCTTTCTTT
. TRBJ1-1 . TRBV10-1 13 CASSTDMNTEAFF TGCGCCAGCAGTACGGATATGAACACTGAAGCTTTCTTT
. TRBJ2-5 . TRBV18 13 CASSFRGTETQYF TGTGCCAGCTCATTCCGGGGGACCGAGACCCAGTACTTC
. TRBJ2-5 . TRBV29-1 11 CSVRGVETQYF TGCAGCGTCAGGGGGGTAGAGACCCAGTACTTC
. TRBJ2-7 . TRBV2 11 CASSRGYEQYF TGTGCCAGCTCCAGGGGATACGAGCAGTACTTC